Listed here are 22 T cell receptor beta chains from one sample, sequenced in a study of blood T cell repertoires in COVID-19. Profiled with immunoSEQ multiplex PCR; TCRdb holds only in-frame clones, not every one. The data hold tens of thousands of clones, with around 83% observed a single time. Sequenced sample: peripheral blood. The receptors come from a man of 80 years or more with acute or convalescent COVID-19.

The chain recombines TRBV3-1 (or the pseudogene TRBV3-2) with TRBJ1-1, with D possibly matching TRBD1 (6 bases). V shed 2 bases and J shed 6 bases, with 19 bases lying between them. Per germline, CDR1 LGHDT and CDR2 YNNKEL (reference sequence). The CDR3 is made up of 16 amino acids. CDR3 amino acids: CASSQPSLFTGSEAFF. DNA for the CDR3: TGTGCCAGCAGCCAACCGTCCCTCTTTACAGGGTCTGAAGCTTTCTTT.

This chain links TRBV9 with TRBJ2-1, with D possibly being TRBD2 (6 bases). This CDR3 is 15 amino acids long. The germline CDR1 and CDR2 sequences are SGDLS and YYNGEE. V shed 0 bases and J shed 5 bases, with 12 bases lying between them. CDR3 amino acids: CASSVGVRGNNEQFF. The CDR3 DNA reads as TGTGCCAGCAGCGTAGGAGTGCGGGGAAACAATGAGCAGTTCTTC.

This chain links TRBV1 with TRBJ2-7; TRBD1 is taken as the D call from the table, unchecked against the DNA. TRBV1 counts as a pseudogene. The CDR3 covers 16 residues. The CDR3 is CTSSQEDRGEGYEQYF. For the CDR3, the DNA is TGCACCAGCAGCCAAGAGGACAGGGGGGAAGGCTACGAGCAGTACTTC.

J is TRBJ1-1 and V is TRBV3-1 (or the pseudogene TRBV3-2); D is unresolved. Trimming cost V 1 base and J 7 bases, with 10 bases left between them. Per germline, CDR1 LGHDT and CDR2 YNNKEL (reference sequence). This CDR3 is built from 13 residues. CDR3 region: CASSQGAGIEAFF. The CDR3 region has the DNA TGTGCCAGCAGCCAAGGGGCTGGTATTGAAGCTTTCTTT.

V gene TRBV21-1 combines with J gene TRBJ2-2; the listed D gene, TRBD2, was not tested against the DNA. TRBV21-1 constitutes a pseudogene. This CDR3 comprises 17 residues. CDR3 amino acids: CASTPRLAGVVAGELFF. The CDR3 coding sequence is TGTGCCAGCACGCCGAGACTAGCGGGGGTTGTAGCCGGGGAGCTGTTTTTT.

This chain joins TRBV5-1 and TRBJ1-2; D is unclear. V gave up 4 bases and J gave up 0 bases, with 13 bases separating them. The CDR3 covers 15 residues. Germline V CDR1 and CDR2: SGHRS, YFSETQ. The CDR3 loop is CASSPWAVANYGYTF. The CDR3 nucleotides read TGCGCCAGCAGCCCCTGGGCAGTTGCTAACTATGGCTACACCTTC.

The genes are TRBV12-5 and TRBJ1-2, with TRBD1 as a possible D gene (5 bases). Germline V gives CDR1 LGHNT, CDR2 FRNRAP. CDR3 length: 16 amino acids. V was shortened by 2 bases and J by 0 bases, with 13 bases between the two germline ends. In DNA, the CDR3 is TGTGCTAGTGGTTTGACCCCCCAACAGGCTAACTATGGCTACACCTTC. As protein: CASGLTPQQANYGYTF.

This clone was recorded a few times. The V gene is TRBV27, the J gene TRBJ1-1; 8 nucleotides align to TRBD1. The CDR3 sequence is 15 residues long. V was clipped by 7 bases and J by 0 bases; unmatched bases: 7. The germline CDR1 and CDR2 sequences are MNHEY and SMNVEV (reference sequence). DNA of the CDR3: TGTGCCAGCAAACCGGGACAGGTTATGAACACTGAAGCTTTCTTT. Its protein product is CASKPGQVMNTEAFF.

The CDR3 loop is CASSVAGTGVQPQHF. CDR3 bases: TGTGCCAGCAGCGTCGCCGGGACAGGGGTTCAGCCCCAGCATTTT. The V gene is TRBV9, the J gene TRBJ1-5; the match to TRBD1 covers 10 bases. With V trimmed by 2 bases and J by 6 bases, 5 bases remained unmatched. Germline lookup yields CDR1 SGDLS and CDR2 YYNGEE. The CDR3 length is 15 residues.

The chain joins TRBV19 to TRBJ1-5; 7 nucleotides match TRBD1. Germline CDR1 is LNHDA and CDR2 is SQIVND (reference sequence). The CDR3 covers 15 residues. V trimming: 10 bases; J trimming: 1 base; junction bases outside the gene matches: 10. CDR3: CAIGQDAGSNQPQHF. As DNA, the CDR3 is TGTGCCATAGGACAGGACGCTGGAAGCAATCAGCCCCAGCATTTT.

The chain uses TRBV12-3 or TRBV12-4 and TRBJ1-5; the D is unclear. V was trimmed by 3 bases and J by 3 bases, leaving 6 bases between them. This CDR3 is built from 13 residues. The CDR3 loop reads CASSFRDNQPQHF. The CDR3 bases are TGTGCCAGCAGTTTTCGGGACAATCAGCCCCAGCATTTT.

The chain joins TRBV19 to TRBJ1-2; no reliable D call. The V gene's germline CDR1 is LNHDA and CDR2 SQIVND (reference sequence). Trimming removed 10 bases from V and 7 bases from J, with 13 bases in between. The length of the CDR3 is 11 residues. The CDR3 DNA follows: TGTGCCACCTTAGGATCGGGTGGCTACACCTTC. Residues: CATLGSGGYTF.

The V and J genes are TRBV29-1 and TRBJ2-3; 12 bases match TRBD2. The CDR3 consists of 13 residues. Losses at the gene ends were 4 bases for V and 13 bases for J; bases not matched to a gene: 9. The germline CDR1 and CDR2 sequences are SQVTM and ANQGSEA. CDR3 residues: CSVGLAGEGRKYF. In nucleotides, the CDR3 is TGCAGCGTTGGACTAGCGGGAGAGGGGAGGAAGTATTTT.

CDR3 DNA sequence: TGTGCCAGCAGCGACACCGGACTAGCGGGAGTAGGTGAGCAGTTCTTC. Its protein product is CASSDTGLAGVGEQFF. The chain joins TRBV3-1 (or the pseudogene TRBV3-2) to TRBJ2-1; 13 nucleotides agree with TRBD2. The CDR3 totals 16 residues. Trimming took 5 bases from V and 9 from J; bases not matched to a gene: 10. Germline assignment: CDR1 LGHDT and CDR2 YNNKEL (reference sequence).

The rearrangement links TRBV24-1 to TRBJ2-7; possible D gene TRBD1, 6 bases. This CDR3 region has 11 residues. V was clipped by 7 bases and J by 4 bases, with 7 bases between them. Per the germline V gene, CDR1 is KGHDR and CDR2 is SFDVKD. For the CDR3, the DNA is TGTGCCACCAGCAGGGGTTACGAGCAGTACTTC. It yields the protein CATSRGYEQYF.

The V call is TRBV7-2, the J call TRBJ1-1; tentatively, D is TRBD1 (6 bases). The V end was cut by 5 bases, the J end by 5 bases, with 15 bases between. The CDR3 spans 14 residues. Germline V lookup: CDR1 SGHTA, CDR2 FQGNSA. CDR3 sequence: CASSLNRAGTEAFF. The DNA of the CDR3 is TGTGCCAGCAGCCTAAACAGGGCAGGGACTGAAGCTTTCTTT.

The gene calls are TRBV11-3 and TRBJ2-1, with 7 bases identical to TRBD2. Per germline, CDR1 SGHNT and CDR2 YENEEA. CDR3 length: 16 residues. The J segment lost 0 bases and the V segment lost 4 bases, leaving 6 bases of the junction unmatched. The CDR3 is CASSWTSRSSYNEQFF. The DNA for the CDR3 is TGTGCCAGCAGCTGGACTAGTCGGAGCTCCTACAATGAGCAGTTCTTC.

Only one count was recorded for this clone. This chain uses TRBV5-4 with TRBJ2-7, with a possible D match to TRBD1 (6 bases). V was trimmed by 2 bases and J by 4 bases, leaving 13 bases between them. Per the germline V gene, CDR1 is SGHNT and CDR2 is YYREEE (reference sequence). The CDR3 spans 14 residues. DNA for the CDR3: TGTGCCAGCAGCTTCCAGGGGACCTCGTACGAGCAGTACTTC. Amino acid sequence: CASSFQGTSYEQYF.

J is TRBJ1-1 and V is TRBV5-1; 7 nucleotides line up with TRBD1. The germline CDR1 and CDR2 sequences are SGHRS and YFSETQ. This CDR3 is 13 amino acids long. V shed 4 bases and J 3 bases; nucleotides not matched to a gene: 3. In DNA, the CDR3 is TGCGCCAGCAGCAACAGGGGAGACACTGAAGCTTTCTTT. This codes for CASSNRGDTEAFF.

A single count supports this clone. V and J are TRBV28 and TRBJ2-7; maybe TRBD2 (5 bases). V gave up 5 bases and J gave up 4 bases, with 15 bases separating them. There are 14 residues in the CDR3. Germline V CDR1 and CDR2: MDHEN, SYDVKM. CDR3 amino acids: CASSRTGKPYEQYF. In nucleotides, the CDR3 is TGTGCCAGCAGTCGAACGGGGAAACCGTACGAGCAGTACTTC.

The chain links TRBV19 to TRBJ2-3; D is perhaps TRBD2 (6 bases). The CDR3 is 14 residues long. Trimming stripped 9 bases from V and 2 bases from J, with 15 bases between. Germline loops: CDR1 LNHDA, CDR2 SQIVND (reference sequence). The CDR3, as DNA: TGTGCCAGCGGAGGGCAGGTAAACACAGATACGCAGTATTTT. It encodes CASGGQVNTDTQYF.

This clone was observed a single time. The V and J genes are TRBV10-2 and TRBJ2-7; D unresolved. The CDR3 sequence is 12 residues long. V was trimmed by 3 bases and J by 2 bases, leaving 5 bases between them. Germline V lookup: CDR1 WSHSY, CDR2 SAAADI. CDR3 amino acids: CASSETAYEQYF. CDR3 nucleotides: TGCGCCAGCAGTGAAACGGCCTACGAGCAGTACTTC.